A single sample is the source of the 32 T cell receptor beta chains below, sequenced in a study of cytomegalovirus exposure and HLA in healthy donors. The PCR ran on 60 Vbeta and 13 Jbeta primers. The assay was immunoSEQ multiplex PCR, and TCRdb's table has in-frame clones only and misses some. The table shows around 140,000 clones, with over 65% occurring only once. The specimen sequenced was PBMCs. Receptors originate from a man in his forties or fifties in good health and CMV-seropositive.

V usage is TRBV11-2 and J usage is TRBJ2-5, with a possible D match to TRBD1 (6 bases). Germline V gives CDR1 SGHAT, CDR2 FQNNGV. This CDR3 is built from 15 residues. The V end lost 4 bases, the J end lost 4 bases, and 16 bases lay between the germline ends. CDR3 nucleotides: TGTGCCAGCAGCTCCTCGAAGGGGGAAGGAGAGACCCAGTACTTC. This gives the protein CASSSSKGEGETQYF.

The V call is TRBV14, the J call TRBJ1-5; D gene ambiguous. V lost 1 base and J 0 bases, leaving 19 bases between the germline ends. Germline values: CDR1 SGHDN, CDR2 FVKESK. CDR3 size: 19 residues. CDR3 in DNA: TGTGCCAGCAGCCAAGGGAACCTAGCGCTAAGGGATAGCAATCAGCCCCAGCATTTT. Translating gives CASSQGNLALRDSNQPQHF. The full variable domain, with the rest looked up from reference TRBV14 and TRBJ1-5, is EAGVTQFPSHSVIEKGQTVTLRCDPISGHDNLYWYRRVMGKEIKFLLHFVKESKQDESGMPNNRFLAERTGGTYSTLKVQPAELEDSGVYFCASSQGNLALRDSNQPQHFGDGTRLSIL.

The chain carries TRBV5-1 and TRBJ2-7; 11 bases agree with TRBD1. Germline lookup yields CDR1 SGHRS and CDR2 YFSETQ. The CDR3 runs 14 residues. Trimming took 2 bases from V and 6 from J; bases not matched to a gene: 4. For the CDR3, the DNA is TGCGCCAGCAGCTTCGGGACAGGGGGTCGCGAGCAGTACTTC. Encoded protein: CASSFGTGGREQYF.

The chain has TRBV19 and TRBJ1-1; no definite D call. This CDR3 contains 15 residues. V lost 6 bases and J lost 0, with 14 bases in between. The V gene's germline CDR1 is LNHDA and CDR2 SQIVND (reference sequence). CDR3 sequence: CASREGSGMNTEAFF. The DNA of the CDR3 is TGTGCCAGTAGGGAGGGATCCGGAATGAACACTGAAGCTTTCTTT.

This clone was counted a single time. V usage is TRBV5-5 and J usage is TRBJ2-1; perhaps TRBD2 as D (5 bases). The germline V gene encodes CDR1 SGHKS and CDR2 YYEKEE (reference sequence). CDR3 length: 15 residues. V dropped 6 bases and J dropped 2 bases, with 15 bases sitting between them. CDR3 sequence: CASTKIGEAYNEQFF. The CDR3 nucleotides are TGTGCCAGCACCAAAATCGGGGAAGCCTACAATGAGCAGTTCTTC. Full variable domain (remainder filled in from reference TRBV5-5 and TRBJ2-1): DAGVTQSPTHLIKTRGQQVTLRCSPISGHKSVSWYQQVLGQGPQFIFQYYEKEERGRGNFPDRFSARQFPNYSSELNVNALLLGDSALYLCASTKIGEAYNEQFFGPGTRLTVL.

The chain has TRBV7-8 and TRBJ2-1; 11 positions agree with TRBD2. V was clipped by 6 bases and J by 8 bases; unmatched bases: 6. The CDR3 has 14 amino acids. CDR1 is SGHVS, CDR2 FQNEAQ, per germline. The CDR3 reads CASSNKGLADEQFF. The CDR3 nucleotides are TGTGCCAGCAGTAACAAGGGACTAGCGGATGAGCAGTTCTTC.

CDR3 sequence (DNA): TGCGCCAGCAGCTTGCGGCAGGGAAAAGAGACCCAGTACTTC. It codes for CASSLRQGKETQYF. J is TRBJ2-5 and V is TRBV5-1; maybe TRBD1 (5 bases). V was shortened by 1 base and J by 3 bases, with 10 bases between the two germline ends. The germline gives CDR1 SGHRS, CDR2 YFSETQ. The CDR3 spans 14 residues.

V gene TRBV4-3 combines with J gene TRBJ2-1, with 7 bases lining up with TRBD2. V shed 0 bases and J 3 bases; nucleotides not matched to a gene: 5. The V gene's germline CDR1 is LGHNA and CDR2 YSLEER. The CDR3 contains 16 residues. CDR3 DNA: TGCGCCAGCAGCCAAGATCCCGGGACTAACTACAATGAGCAGTTCTTC. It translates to CASSQDPGTNYNEQFF.

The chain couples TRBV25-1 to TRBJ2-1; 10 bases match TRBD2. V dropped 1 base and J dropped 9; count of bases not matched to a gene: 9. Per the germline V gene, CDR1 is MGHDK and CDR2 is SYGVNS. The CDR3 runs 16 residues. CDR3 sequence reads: CASSEFLPAGGGEQFF. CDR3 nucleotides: TGTGCCAGCAGTGAATTCCTCCCAGCGGGAGGGGGTGAGCAGTTCTTC.

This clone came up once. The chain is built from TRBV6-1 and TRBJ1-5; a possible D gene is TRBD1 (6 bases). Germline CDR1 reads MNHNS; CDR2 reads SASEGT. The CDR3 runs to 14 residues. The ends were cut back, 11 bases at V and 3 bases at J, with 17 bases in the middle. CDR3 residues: CASHRDTLNQPQHF. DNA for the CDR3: TGTGCCTCCCACCGGGACACCCTCAATCAGCCCCAGCATTTT.

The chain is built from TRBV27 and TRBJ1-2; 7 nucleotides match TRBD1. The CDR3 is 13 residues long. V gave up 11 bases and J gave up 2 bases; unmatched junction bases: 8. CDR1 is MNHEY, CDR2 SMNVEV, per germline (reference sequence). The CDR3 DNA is TGTGCCGCTAGTCCGGGACAGAACTATGGCTACACCTTC. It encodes CAASPGQNYGYTF.

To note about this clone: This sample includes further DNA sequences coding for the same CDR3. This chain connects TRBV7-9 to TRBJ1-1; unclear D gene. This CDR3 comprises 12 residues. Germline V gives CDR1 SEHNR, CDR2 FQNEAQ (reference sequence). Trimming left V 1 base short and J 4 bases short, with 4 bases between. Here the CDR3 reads CASSLGSTEAFF. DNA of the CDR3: TGTGCCAGCAGCTTAGGGAGCACTGAAGCTTTCTTT.

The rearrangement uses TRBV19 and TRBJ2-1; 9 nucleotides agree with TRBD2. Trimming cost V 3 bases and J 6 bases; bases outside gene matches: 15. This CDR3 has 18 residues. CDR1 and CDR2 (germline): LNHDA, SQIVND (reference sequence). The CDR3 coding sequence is TGTGCCAGTAGTATTCCCCCTTTCCTAGCGGGAAAAGGCAATGAGCAGTTCTTC. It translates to CASSIPPFLAGKGNEQFF.

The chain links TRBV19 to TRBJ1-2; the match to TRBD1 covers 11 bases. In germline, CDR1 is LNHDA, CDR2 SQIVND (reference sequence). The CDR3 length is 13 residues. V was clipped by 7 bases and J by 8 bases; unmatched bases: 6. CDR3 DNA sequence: TGTGCCAGTACCGAGGACAGGGGGCAAGGCTACACCTTC. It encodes CASTEDRGQGYTF.

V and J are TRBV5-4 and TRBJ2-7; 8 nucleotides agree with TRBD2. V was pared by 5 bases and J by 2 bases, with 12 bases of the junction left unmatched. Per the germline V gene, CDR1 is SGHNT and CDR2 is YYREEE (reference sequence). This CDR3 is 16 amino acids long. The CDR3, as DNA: TGTGCCAGCAGTTCTTGGTCCGGGACTAGGACCTACGAGCAGTACTTC. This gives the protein CASSSWSGTRTYEQYF. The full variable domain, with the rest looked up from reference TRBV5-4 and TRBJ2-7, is ETGVTQSPTHLIKTRGQQVTLRCSSQSGHNTVSWYQQALGQGPQFIFQYYREEENGRGNFPPRFSGLQFPNYSSELNVNALELDDSALYLCASSSWSGTRTYEQYFGPGTRLTVT.

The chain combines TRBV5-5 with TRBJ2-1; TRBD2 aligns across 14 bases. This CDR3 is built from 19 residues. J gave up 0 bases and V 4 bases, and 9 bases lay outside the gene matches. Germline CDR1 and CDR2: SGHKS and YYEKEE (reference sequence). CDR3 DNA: TGTGCCAGCAGCAGCAGACTAGCGGGAGGGATCAGCTCCTACAATGAGCAGTTCTTC. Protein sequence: CASSSRLAGGISSYNEQFF. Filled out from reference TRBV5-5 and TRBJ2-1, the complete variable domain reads DAGVTQSPTHLIKTRGQQVTLRCSPISGHKSVSWYQQVLGQGPQFIFQYYEKEERGRGNFPDRFSARQFPNYSSELNVNALLLGDSALYLCASSSRLAGGISSYNEQFFGPGTRLTVL.

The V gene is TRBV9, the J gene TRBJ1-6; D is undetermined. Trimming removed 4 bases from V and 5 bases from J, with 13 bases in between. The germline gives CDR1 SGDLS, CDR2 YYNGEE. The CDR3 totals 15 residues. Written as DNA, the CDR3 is TGTGCCAGCAGCTTTACGACGGAGGATAATTCACCCCTCCACTTT. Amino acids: CASSFTTEDNSPLHF.

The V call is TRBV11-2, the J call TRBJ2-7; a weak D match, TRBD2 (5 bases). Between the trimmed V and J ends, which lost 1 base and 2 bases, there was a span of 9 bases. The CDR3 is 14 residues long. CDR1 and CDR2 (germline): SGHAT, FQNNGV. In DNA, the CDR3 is TGTGCCAGCAGCTTAGCGGGGATCGCCTACGAGCAGTACTTC. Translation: CASSLAGIAYEQYF.

The CDR3 DNA reads TGTGCCAGCAGCTTAGAACAGGGGAGCGGTGGCTACACCTTC. This gives the protein CASSLEQGSGGYTF. The chain employs TRBV7-9 and TRBJ1-2; 7 bases are a match to TRBD1. Germline V gives CDR1 SEHNR, CDR2 FQNEAQ (reference sequence). The CDR3 extends over 14 amino acids. The trim removed 1 base at V and 7 bases at J, leaving 6 bases unmatched.

This CDR3 reads CASSLAEKSKLFF. The CDR3 region has the DNA TGTGCCAGCAGCTTGGCCGAGAAGTCAAAACTGTTTTTT. The chain links TRBV5-4 to TRBJ1-4; no firm D call. CDR1 is SGHNT and CDR2 is YYREEE in the germline V gene (reference sequence). The V gene lost 0 bases and the J gene lost 10 bases, with 10 bases spanning the gap. CDR3 length: 13 residues.

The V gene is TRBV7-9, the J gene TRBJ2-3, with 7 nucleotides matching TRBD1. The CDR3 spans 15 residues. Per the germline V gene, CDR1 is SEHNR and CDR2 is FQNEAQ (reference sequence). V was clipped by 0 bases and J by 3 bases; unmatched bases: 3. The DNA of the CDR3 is TGTGCCAGCAGCTTAGCCGGGACAGCTACAGATACGCAGTATTTT. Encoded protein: CASSLAGTATDTQYF.

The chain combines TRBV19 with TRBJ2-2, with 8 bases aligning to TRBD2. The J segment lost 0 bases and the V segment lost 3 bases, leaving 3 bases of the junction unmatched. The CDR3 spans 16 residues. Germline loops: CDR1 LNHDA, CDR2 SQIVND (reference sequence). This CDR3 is CASSIVAGPNTGELFF. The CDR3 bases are TGTGCCAGTAGTATTGTAGCGGGGCCGAACACCGGGGAGCTGTTTTTT. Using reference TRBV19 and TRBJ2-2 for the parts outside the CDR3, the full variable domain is DGGITQSPKYLFRKEGQNVTLSCEQNLNHDAMYWYRQDPGQGLRLIYYSQIVNDFQKGDIAEGYSVSREKKESFPLTVTSAQKNPTAFYLCASSIVAGPNTGELFFGEGSRLTVL.

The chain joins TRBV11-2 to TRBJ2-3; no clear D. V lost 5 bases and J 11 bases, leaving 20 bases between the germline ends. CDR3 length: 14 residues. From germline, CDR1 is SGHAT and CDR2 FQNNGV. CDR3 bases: TGTGCCAGCAGCCAAATATCCACAGTTGCCCGGCAGTATTTT. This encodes CASSQISTVARQYF.

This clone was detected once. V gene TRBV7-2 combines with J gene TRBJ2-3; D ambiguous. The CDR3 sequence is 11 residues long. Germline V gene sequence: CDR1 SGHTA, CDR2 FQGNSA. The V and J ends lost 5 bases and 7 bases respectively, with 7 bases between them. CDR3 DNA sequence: TGTGCCAGCAGCCTGCAGTATACGCAGTATTTT. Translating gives CASSLQYTQYF. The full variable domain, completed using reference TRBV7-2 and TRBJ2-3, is GAGVSQSPSNKVTEKGKDVELRCDPISGHTALYWYRQSLGQGLEFLIYFQGNSAPDKSGLPSDRFSAERTGGSVSTLTIQRTQQEDSAVYLCASSLQYTQYFGPGTRLTVL.

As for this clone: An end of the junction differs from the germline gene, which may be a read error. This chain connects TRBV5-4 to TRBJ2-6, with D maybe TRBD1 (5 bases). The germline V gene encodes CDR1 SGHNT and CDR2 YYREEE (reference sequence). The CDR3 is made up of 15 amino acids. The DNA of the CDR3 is TGTGCCAGCAGCCCAATGGGCTCTGGGGCCAACGGCCTGACTTTC. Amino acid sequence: CASSPMGSGANGLTF.

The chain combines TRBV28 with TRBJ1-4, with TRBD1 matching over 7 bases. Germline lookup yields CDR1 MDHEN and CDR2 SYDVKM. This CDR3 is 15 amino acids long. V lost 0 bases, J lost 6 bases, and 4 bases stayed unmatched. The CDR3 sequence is CASSLWGTADEKLFF. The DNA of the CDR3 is TGTGCCAGCAGTTTATGGGGGACAGCTGATGAAAAACTGTTTTTT.

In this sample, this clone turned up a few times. The CDR3 DNA reads TGCGCCAGCAGACCTCAGGGCTCCCCTTACAATGAGCAGTTCTTC. The encoded protein is CASRPQGSPYNEQFF. The chain employs TRBV5-1 and TRBJ2-1, with D tentatively TRBD1 (5 bases). The length of the CDR3 is 15 residues. The V and J ends lost 5 bases and 4 bases respectively, with 16 bases between them. Germline loops: CDR1 SGHRS, CDR2 YFSETQ.

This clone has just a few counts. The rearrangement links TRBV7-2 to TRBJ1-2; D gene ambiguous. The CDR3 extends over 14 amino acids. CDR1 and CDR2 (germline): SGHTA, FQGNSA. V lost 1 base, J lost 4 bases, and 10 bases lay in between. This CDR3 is CASSLERSSYGYTF. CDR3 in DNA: TGTGCCAGCAGCTTAGAGCGCAGTTCCTATGGCTACACCTTC.

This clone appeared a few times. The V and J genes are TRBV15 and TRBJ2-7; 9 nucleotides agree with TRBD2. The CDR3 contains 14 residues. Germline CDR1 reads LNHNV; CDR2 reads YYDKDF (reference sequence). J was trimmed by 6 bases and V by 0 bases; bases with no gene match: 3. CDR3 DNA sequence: TGTGCCACCAGCAGAGATCGACTAGCGGTCGAGCAGTACTTC. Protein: CATSRDRLAVEQYF. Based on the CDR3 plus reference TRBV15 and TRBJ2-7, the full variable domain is DAMVIQNPRYQVTQFGKPVTLSCSQTLNHNVMYWYQQKSSQAPKLLFHYYDKDFNNEADTPDNFQSRRPNTSFCFLDIRSPGLGDTAMYLCATSRDRLAVEQYFGPGTRLTVT.

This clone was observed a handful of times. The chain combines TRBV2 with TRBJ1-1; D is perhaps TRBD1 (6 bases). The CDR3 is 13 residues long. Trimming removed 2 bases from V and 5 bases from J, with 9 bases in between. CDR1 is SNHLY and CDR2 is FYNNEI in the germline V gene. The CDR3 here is CASSENRETEAFF. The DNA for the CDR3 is TGTGCCAGCAGTGAAAACAGGGAAACTGAAGCTTTCTTT.

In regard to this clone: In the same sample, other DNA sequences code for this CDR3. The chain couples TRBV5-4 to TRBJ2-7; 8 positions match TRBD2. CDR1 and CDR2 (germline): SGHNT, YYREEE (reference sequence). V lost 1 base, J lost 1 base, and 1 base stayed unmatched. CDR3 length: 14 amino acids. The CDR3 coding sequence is TGTGCCAGCAGCTTGACTAGCGGTTCCTACGAGCAGTACTTC. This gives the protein CASSLTSGSYEQYF. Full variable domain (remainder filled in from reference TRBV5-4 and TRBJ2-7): ETGVTQSPTHLIKTRGQQVTLRCSSQSGHNTVSWYQQALGQGPQFIFQYYREEENGRGNFPPRFSGLQFPNYSSELNVNALELDDSALYLCASSLTSGSYEQYFGPGTRLTVT.

This chain's CDR3 is CASSPPVRETQYF. The CDR3 DNA is TGTGCCAGCAGCCCCCCAGTCAGGGAGACCCAGTACTTC. The chain combines TRBV7-8 with TRBJ2-5, with unresolved D. Per the germline V gene, CDR1 is SGHVS and CDR2 is FQNEAQ. CDR3 length: 13 amino acids. The germline V and J ends were trimmed by 5 bases and 5 bases, with 12 bases remaining between them.